The clone carrying this TCR beta chain has a handful of counts. Profiled with immunoSEQ multiplex PCR; TCRdb holds only in-frame clones, not every one. The sample records some 240,000 clones, 92% being singletons. The data belong to a study of blood T cell repertoires in COVID-19. Germline CDR1 is MRHNA and CDR2 is SNTAGT. V was pared by 3 bases and J by 7 bases, with 4 bases of the junction left unmatched. The length of the CDR3 is 14 residues. Sequences were obtained from peripheral blood. The TCR comes from a man aged 55 to 69 with COVID-19, enrolled during active disease. The V call is TRBV6-4, the J call TRBJ2-1; 9 nucleotides match TRBD2. CDR3 coding DNA: TGTGCCAGCAGTGAGGGACTAGCAGGGAATGAGCAGTTCTTC. This translates into CASSEGLAGNEQFF.